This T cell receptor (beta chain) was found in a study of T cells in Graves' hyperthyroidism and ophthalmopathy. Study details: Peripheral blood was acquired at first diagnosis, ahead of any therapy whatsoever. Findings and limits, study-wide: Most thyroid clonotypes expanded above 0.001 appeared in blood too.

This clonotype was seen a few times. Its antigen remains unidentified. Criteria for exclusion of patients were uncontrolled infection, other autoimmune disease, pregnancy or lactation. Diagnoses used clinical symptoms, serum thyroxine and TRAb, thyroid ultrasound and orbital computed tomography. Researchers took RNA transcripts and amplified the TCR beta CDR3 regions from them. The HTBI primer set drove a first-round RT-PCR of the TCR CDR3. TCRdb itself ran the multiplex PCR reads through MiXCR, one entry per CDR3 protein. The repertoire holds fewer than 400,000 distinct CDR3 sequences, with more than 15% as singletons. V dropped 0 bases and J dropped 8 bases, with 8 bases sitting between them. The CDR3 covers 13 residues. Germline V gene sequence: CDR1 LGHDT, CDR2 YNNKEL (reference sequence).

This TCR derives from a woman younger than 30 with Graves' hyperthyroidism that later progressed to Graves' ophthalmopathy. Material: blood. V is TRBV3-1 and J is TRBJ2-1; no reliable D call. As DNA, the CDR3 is TGTGCCAGCAGCCAAGACTTGTGGGATGAGCAGTTCTTC. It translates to CASSQDLWDEQFF.